A single sample gave rise to the 7 T cell receptor beta chains below, sequenced in a study of T cells after yellow fever vaccination. TCRdb fed the 5' RACE reads into MiXCR, producing one record per CDR3 protein. This sample carries under 300,000 distinct CDR3 sequences, less than 7.5% of them seen once, and the ten largest clones take more than 0.85%. The source was CD4+ T cells sorted from PBMCs, collected on the day of the yellow fever booster vaccination. The source of these receptors is a man aged 25-40 years who received the YFV17D yellow fever vaccine.

This chain uses TRBV19 with TRBJ2-2; no firm D call. The CDR3 runs 11 residues. V was cut by 5 bases and J by 8 bases, with 6 bases left in between. Germline V lookup: CDR1 LNHDA, CDR2 SQIVND (reference sequence). The chain's CDR3 is CASSGVGELFF. CDR3 bases: TGTGCCAGTAGTGGCGTGGGGGAGCTGTTTTTT.

This clonotype was detected only a few times. The chain carries TRBV29-1 and TRBJ1-1, with 9 nucleotides matching TRBD1. The CDR3 is 18 residues long. V was clipped by 2 bases and J by 2 bases; unmatched bases: 15. Germline V gives CDR1 SQVTM, CDR2 ANQGSEA. CDR3 in DNA: TGCAGCGTTGAACCCAGGTGGGTTAGGACAGGGGCTAACACTGAAGCTTTCTTT. This codes for CSVEPRWVRTGANTEAFF.

The V gene is TRBV7-9, the J gene TRBJ2-5; TRBD2 aligns across 12 bases. CDR1 is SEHNR, CDR2 FQNEAQ, per germline (reference sequence). There are 16 residues in the CDR3. Trimming at V came to 6 bases and at J to 4 bases, leaving 9 bases not matched to a gene. CDR3 protein: CASSFRLAGDLETQYF. The CDR3 DNA reads TGTGCCAGCAGTTTTAGACTAGCGGGAGATTTAGAGACCCAGTACTTC.

In this sample, this clonotype turned up a few times. The chain is built from TRBV6-1 and TRBJ2-1, with D perhaps matching TRBD1 or TRBD2 (5 bases each). This CDR3 comprises 13 residues. Germline V gives CDR1 MNHNS, CDR2 SASEGT. Trimming took off 7 bases at V and 2 bases at J, with 9 bases between the two ends. CDR3 in amino acids: CASKRDAYNEQFF. DNA for the CDR3: TGTGCCAGCAAACGGGACGCCTACAATGAGCAGTTCTTC.

This clonotype came up a few times. The chain is built from TRBV6-5 and TRBJ2-7, with 8 bases fitting TRBD2. This CDR3 contains 11 residues. Germline values: CDR1 MNHEY, CDR2 SVGAGI. Unmatched junction bases numbered 5, after V lost 10 bases and J lost 6 bases. Here the CDR3 DNA reads TGTGCCACCGGGACTAGACGCGAGCAGTACTTC. This codes for CATGTRREQYF.

This clonotype was recorded many times. CDR3 in amino acids: CASSYSRGQPLSGANVLTF. CDR3 DNA: TGTGCCAGCAGTTACTCGAGAGGGCAGCCCCTCTCTGGGGCCAACGTCCTGACTTTC. The J gene is TRBJ2-6, the V gene TRBV6-5; D perhaps matches TRBD2 (5 bases). The V gene lost 0 bases and the J gene lost 0 bases, with 15 bases spanning the gap. The CDR3 has 19 amino acids. Germline V gives CDR1 MNHEY, CDR2 SVGAGI.

There are many counts of this clonotype. This chain uses TRBV7-8 with TRBJ2-2; perhaps TRBD1 as D (6 bases). This CDR3 is 15 amino acids long. Trimming took 0 bases from V and 5 from J, leaving 10 bases between them. CDR1 is SGHVS and CDR2 is FQNEAQ in the germline V gene. In nucleotides, the CDR3 is TGTGCCAGCAGCTTAGCCCAAGGGGGTACCGGGGAGCTGTTTTTT. It encodes CASSLAQGGTGELFF.